The source of this T cell receptor (beta chain) is a study of cytomegalovirus exposure and HLA in healthy donors (dated by TCRdb to about 2017). Context from the whole study: The roughly 700 repertoires of the first cohort and the 95 to 150 validation repertoires were produced on the same platform, according to a later analysis. The study aimed to test whether signatures of past pathogen exposure could be identified by cataloging public T cell receptors. Along with the roughly 670-subject first cohort, a separate validation cohort of over 90 different subjects was used. To predict cytomegalovirus infection status, the study combined high-throughput TCR immunosequencing, statistical association of individual TCRs with disease status, and machine learning.

The CDR3 covers 16 residues, taking in both the cysteine and the phenylalanine. Only the CDR3 part of the read is kept: 48 bases, read in frame from the first base. As encoded in the germline V gene (reference sequence), CDR1 is SGHNT while CDR2 is YYREEE. Clipping removes 3 bases from V and 4 bases from J, with 8 as the unmatched junction base count. Details on this clone: Its antigen target is currently unknown. The sample holds no much larger clone one base away, and base qualities are not on file.

The donors belonged to the validation cohort of over a hundred subjects, which was separate from the approximately 660-subject first cohort. Library preparation was by the immunoSEQ multiplex PCR assay. The original methods were these. A statistical classification framework was built for diagnosing cytomegalovirus status from the catalog of TCR beta chain sequences. This immuneACCESS table, as held by TCRdb, lists in-frame sequences with V and J called but not all clones. Of the missing ones, under half trace to an unresolved V gene in checked studies; the others have no known cause. The DNA gave D and trimming, while V, J and clone size come from that table. The sample profile shows around 140,000 clones; around nine tenths of them were found once. In total, the top ten clones hold just over 8.5% of the sample. Broader findings and caveats from the paper: A total of 164 TCR beta chains were listed by the study as associated with cytomegalovirus. The authors suggested that the approach could potentially be extended to other disease states and immunological phenotypes. While some public TCRs were present in many individuals, most TCR sequences turned up only very rarely across donors. The classifier was reported to diagnose cytomegalovirus status with high specificity and sensitivity in both the original cohort and the validation cohort. A later analysis had no HLA typing for the validation cohort, so co-occurrence there was scored across all 130 or so repertoires. Of the cluster scores, 90% to 95% were above 0 in a later analysis, which found that TCRs clustered in the first cohort also tended to co-occur in the 110 or so validation repertoires. A few of the identified cytomegalovirus-associated TCR beta chains were confirmed in vitro to be specific for cytomegalovirus antigens.

Sequenced sample: PBMCs. The sequence links TRBV5-4 to TRBJ1-3, with 9 middle bases fitting TRBD1. The sequence derives from a man aged 18 to 29 in good health and CMV-seropositive. The CDR3 protein: CASSYNGQGIGNTIYF. The nucleotide sequence reads TGTGCCAGCAGCTATAACGGACAGGGGATCGGAAACACCATATATTTT.